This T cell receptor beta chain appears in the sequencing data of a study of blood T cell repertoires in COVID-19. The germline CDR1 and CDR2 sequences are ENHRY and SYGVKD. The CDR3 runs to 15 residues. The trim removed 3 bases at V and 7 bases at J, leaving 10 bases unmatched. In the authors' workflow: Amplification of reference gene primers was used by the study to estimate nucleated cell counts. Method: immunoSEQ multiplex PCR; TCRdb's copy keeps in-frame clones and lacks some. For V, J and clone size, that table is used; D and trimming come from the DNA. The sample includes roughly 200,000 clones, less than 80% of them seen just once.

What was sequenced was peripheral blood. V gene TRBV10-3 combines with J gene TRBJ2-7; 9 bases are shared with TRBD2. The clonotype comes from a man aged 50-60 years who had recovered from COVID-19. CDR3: CAISERASGEGEQYF. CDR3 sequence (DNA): TGTGCCATCAGTGAAAGGGCTAGCGGGGAGGGAGAGCAGTACTTC.